These 8 T cell receptor beta chains were all obtained from the same sample, sequenced in a study of cytomegalovirus exposure and HLA in healthy donors. PCR was performed using 60 Vbeta and 13 Jbeta primers. Profiled with immunoSEQ multiplex PCR; TCRdb holds only in-frame clones, not every one. This sample's table has about 32,000 clones. Sequencing used PBMCs. These receptors were taken from a female donor in good health and CMV-seronegative.

The V and J genes are TRBV5-1 and TRBJ2-7; 11 nucleotides match TRBD1. J lost 5 bases, V lost 4 bases, and 8 bases had no gene match. Germline V gene lookup returns CDR1 SGHRS and CDR2 YFSETQ. This CDR3 has 15 amino acids. The CDR3 DNA reads as TGCGCCAGCAGCACCACCGGGACAGGGGGGGACGAGCAGTACTTC. Translated, it gives CASSTTGTGGDEQYF.

The chain links TRBV6-1 to TRBJ2-4, with D possibly matching TRBD2 (7 bases). CDR1 is MNHNS, CDR2 SASEGT, per germline. This CDR3 spans 13 amino acids. V lost 7 bases and J 7 bases, leaving 14 bases between the germline ends. CDR3 amino acids: CASTERGGNIQYF. The DNA for the CDR3 is TGTGCCAGCACCGAAAGGGGGGGGAACATTCAGTACTTC.

The J gene is TRBJ1-5, the V gene TRBV19; maybe TRBD1 (5 bases). Germline loops: CDR1 LNHDA, CDR2 SQIVND (reference sequence). The CDR3 runs 16 residues. Deletions cut 3 bases from V and 0 bases from J, with 12 bases between. For the CDR3, the DNA is TGTGCCAGTAGTATCAACCGACAGACTAGCAATCAGCCCCAGCATTTT. Translating it yields CASSINRQTSNQPQHF.

The chain carries TRBV7-3 and TRBJ1-2; 8 positions match TRBD1. V lost 4 bases and J lost 7; bases outside the gene matches: 5. The CDR3 spans 13 residues. Germline CDR1 SGHTA, CDR2 FQGTGA. CDR3 DNA sequence: TGTGCCAGCAGCTCCCAGGGGGCGGGTGGCTACACCTTC. It yields the protein CASSSQGAGGYTF.

This sequence joins TRBV5-1 and TRBJ2-3, with a possible D match to TRBD1 (6 bases). V lost 0 bases to trimming and J lost 0 bases, with 14 bases between them. The CDR3 loop spans 17 amino acids. CDR1 is SGHRS, CDR2 YFSETQ, per germline. The CDR3 DNA sequence: TGCGCCAGCAGCTTGGGGACAGAAATCCCTAGCACAGATACGCAGTATTTT. This translates into CASSLGTEIPSTDTQYF.

The rearrangement links TRBV7-2 to TRBJ2-2, with D possibly being TRBD2 (6 bases). Germline V gene sequence: CDR1 SGHTA, CDR2 FQGNSA. V lost 0 bases and J 6 bases, leaving 8 bases between the germline ends. The CDR3 has 14 amino acids. This CDR3 is CASSLASGAGELFF. The DNA of the CDR3 is TGTGCCAGCAGCTTAGCGTCGGGGGCCGGGGAGCTGTTTTTT. The full variable domain, its missing parts supplied by reference TRBV7-2 and TRBJ2-2, is GAGVSQSPSNKVTEKGKDVELRCDPISGHTALYWYRQSLGQGLEFLIYFQGNSAPDKSGLPSDRFSAERTGGSVSTLTIQRTQQEDSAVYLCASSLASGAGELFFGEGSRLTVL.

The chain employs TRBV9 and TRBJ1-1; D remains ambiguous. The CDR3 is 13 residues long. Trimming took off 0 bases at V and 5 bases at J, with 8 bases between the two ends. The V gene's germline CDR1 is SGDLS and CDR2 YYNGEE. As DNA, the CDR3 is TGTGCCAGCAGCGTAGACGGAGGGACTGAAGCTTTCTTT. Its protein product is CASSVDGGTEAFF.

The rearrangement links TRBV14 to TRBJ1-1, with D possibly being TRBD1 (5 bases). V was pared by 5 bases and J by 3 bases, with 10 bases between. This CDR3 spans 13 amino acids. CDR1 SGHDN and CDR2 FVKESK come from the germline V gene. The CDR3 DNA sequence: TGTGCCAGCAGCGGACAAGGCGACACTGAAGCTTTCTTT. Translating it yields CASSGQGDTEAFF.